The rows below give T cell receptor beta chains drawn from one sample of a study of OX40 agonist ivuxolimab in advanced cancers. The table came from immunoSEQ multiplex PCR; TCRdb's copy has only in-frame clones and leaves some out. Among about 20,000 clones listed, 84% were seen once. The sequences come from CD4+ or CD8+ T cells sorted from blood, collected in a trial of the OX40 agonist ivuxolimab. The source of these receptors is an adult with an advanced solid tumor such as melanoma, head and neck, liver or kidney cancer. CDR3s include the opening cysteine and the closing phenylalanine or tryptophan. The D gene is left open where the match is weak. Not every row has a clone size; where given, it reads once, few, many or a size class.

TRBJ2-2 | NA | TRBV2 | NA | TGTGCCACCACCAAGCCCCCCGGGGAGCTGTTTTTT | CATTKPPGELFF
TRBJ2-1 | NA | TRBV19 | NA | TGTGCCAGTAGTGTTCTAGGGGATGAGCAGTTCTTC | CASSVLGDEQFF
TRBJ2-5 | TRBD2 | TRBV11-3 | NA | TGTGCCAGCAGCATACCTAGCGGGACTAGCTTACGGGGTGGGGAGACCCAGTACTTC | CASSIPSGTSLRGGETQYF
TRBJ1-5 | NA | TRBV27 | NA | TGTGCCAGCAGTCCACCCCCCCAGGGCGGCCAGCCCCAGCATTTT | CASSPPPQGGQPQHF
TRBJ2-3 | TRBD2 | TRBV9 | NA | TGTGCCAGCAGCGTAGAACACATCGGGGGGAACACAGATACGCAGTATTTT | CASSVEHIGGNTDTQYF
TRBJ2-2 | NA | TRBV4-1 | NA | TGCGCCAGCAGCCAACGCAGGGCGAACACCGGGGAGCTGTTTTTT | CASSQRRANTGELFF
TRBJ2-2 | NA | TRBV4-3 | NA | TGCGCCAGCAGCCAAGATTATGTCGGGGAGCTGTTTTTT | CASSQDYVGELFF
TRBJ1-1 | NA | TRBV2 | NA | TGTGCCAGCAGTGAATCTATAGGGGGCACTGAAGCTTTCTTT | CASSESIGGTEAFF
TRBJ1-5 | NA | TRBV7-9 | NA | TGTGCCAGCAGCCCCGACTCGGGGCTGTTTGGCCAGCCCCAGCATTTT | CASSPDSGLFGQPQHF
TRBJ2-5 | NA | TRBV27 | NA | TGTGCCAGCATGTTGAGTTGGCACGGAGAGACCCAGTACTTC | CASMLSWHGETQYF
TRBJ2-1 | NA | TRBV25-1 | NA | TGTGCCAGCACAGCCGGCGATGAGCAGTTCTTC | CASTAGDEQFF
TRBJ1-2 | NA | TRBV19 | NA | TGTGCCAGTAGCCCCGAGGTGGTAAGGAACTATGGCTACACCTTC | CASSPEVVRNYGYTF
TRBJ1-1 | NA | TRBV6-1 | NA | TGTGCCAGCAGTGGGAGAGGGGGAGCTTTCTTT | CASSGRGGAFF
TRBJ1-2 | TRBD1 | TRBV10-3 | NA | TGTGCCATCAGTGAGTCAACAGGGGGTCCTAACTATGGCTACACCTTC | CAISESTGGPNYGYTF
TRBJ1-2 | TRBD1 | TRBV19 | NA | TGTGCCAGTAGATCCGGGACAGGGGAGAACAGGAACTATGGCTACACCTTC | CASRSGTGENRNYGYTF
TRBJ1-2 | NA | TRBV9 | NA | TGTGCCAGCAGCGCGGGGGACACTAACTATGGCTACACCTTC | CASSAGDTNYGYTF
TRBJ2-7 | TRBD1 | TRBV13 | NA | TGTGCCAGCAGCTCCCCGGGACAGGGGTTGTACGAGCAGTACTTC | CASSSPGQGLYEQYF
TRBJ2-7 | NA | TRBV30 | NA | TGTGCCTCGGGGTGGGGTTTATACGAGCAGTACTTC | CASGWGLYEQYF
TRBJ2-1 | NA | TRBV7-9 | NA | TGTGCCAGCAGCCCGAGGGGTACCTACAATGAGCAGTTCTTC | CASSPRGTYNEQFF
TRBJ2-7 | NA | TRBV30 | NA | TGTGCCTGGAGGGGGGTGGGGGGCTACGAGCAGTACTTC | CAWRGVGGYEQYF
TRBJ2-7 | NA | TRBV19 | NA | TGTGCCAGTAGTATATACAGGGGAGGGGCCTACGAGCAGTACTTC | CASSIYRGGAYEQYF
TRBJ2-3 | NA | TRBV7-9 | NA | TGTGCCAGCAGCTTAGACCGGGGAGTCGATACGCAGTATTTT | CASSLDRGVDTQYF
TRBJ2-7 | NA | TRBV6-5 | NA | TGTGCCAGCAGGAATGGGGGCGGATACGAGCAGTACTTC | CASRNGGGYEQYF
TRBJ1-2 | TRBD1 | TRBV27 | NA | TGTGCCAGCAGTCCCAGGGGGCGCGGTTATGGCTACACCTTC | CASSPRGRGYGYTF
TRBJ2-7 | NA | TRBV27 | NA | TGTGCCAGCAGTTTATTTGAGCAGTACTTC | CASSLFEQYF
TRBJ2-2 | NA | TRBV29-1 | once | TGCAGCGTTTCGCCGGGAGCTAACACCGGGGAGCTGTTTTTT | CSVSPGANTGELFF
TRBJ2-7 | TRBD1 | TRBV4-3 | once | TGCGCCAGCAGCAGAGGGGACAGATCCTACGAGCAGTACTTC | CASSRGDRSYEQYF
TRBJ2-7 | NA | TRBV27 | NA | TGTGCCAGCAGTTTGACGGGGACCTACGAGCAGTACTTC | CASSLTGTYEQYF
TRBJ2-1 | NA | TRBV27 | few | TGTGCCAGCAGTCTCCGTGGACCACACAATGAGCAGTTCTTC | CASSLRGPHNEQFF
TRBJ1-1 | NA | TRBV10-2 | once | TGCGCCAGCAGTGAGTCGGCAGGCCCCTGGGACACTGAAGCTTTCTTT | CASSESAGPWDTEAFF
TRBJ2-3 | TRBD2 | TRBV7-3 | once | TGTGCCAGCAGCTTAATTGGGGGGGGCACAGATACGCAGTATTTT | CASSLIGGGTDTQYF
TRBJ1-2 | TRBD1 | TRBV19 | NA | TGTGCCAGTACTTATCTGGGACAGGGATATTATGGCTACACCTTC | CASTYLGQGYYGYTF
TRBJ2-7 | NA | TRBV5-5 | NA | TGTGCCAGCAGCTTGGAAACGTTCGAATCCTACGAGCAGTACTTC | CASSLETFESYEQYF
TRBJ2-7 | NA | TRBV4-3 | once | TGCGCCAGCAGCCACGGGGTGACCTACGAGCAGTACTTC | CASSHGVTYEQYF
TRBJ2-7 | NA | TRBV5-1 | NA | TGCGCCAGCAGCTTGGTAGGGGGGTCCTACGAGCAGTACTTC | CASSLVGGSYEQYF
TRBJ2-7 | NA | TRBV5-1 | NA | TGCGCCAGCAGCGTCCCCTCCTACGAGCAGTACTTC | CASSVPSYEQYF
TRBJ2-6 | TRBD2 | TRBV28 | NA | TGTGCCAGCAGTTTAGGGACTAGCGGGGGTGGGGCCAACGTCCTGACTTTC | CASSLGTSGGGANVLTF
TRBJ1-3 | NA | TRBV6-4 | NA | TGTGCCAGCAGTAAGACCGGGGGGGGAGGAAACACCATATATTTT | CASSKTGGGGNTIYF
TRBJ1-1 | NA | TRBV7-3 | NA | TGTGCCAGCAGCGCGGGGACGGATAACACTGAAGCTTTCTTT | CASSAGTDNTEAFF
TRBJ2-7 | NA | TRBV11-2 | NA | TGTGCCAGCAACCCGGGACCTCATTCCTACGAGCAGTACTTC | CASNPGPHSYEQYF
TRBJ2-5 | NA | TRBV28 | NA | TGTGCCAGCAGTTTCCGACAGGAAGAGACCCAGTACTTC | CASSFRQEETQYF
TRBJ1-1 | NA | TRBV4-1 | once | TGCGCCAGCAGCCAGGGTATGAACACTGAAGCTTTCTTT | CASSQGMNTEAFF
TRBJ2-5 | TRBD1 | TRBV6-6 | NA | TGTGCCAGCAGCTGGGACAGCGAGACCCAGTACTTC | CASSWDSETQYF
TRBJ1-5 | NA | TRBV7-2 | NA | TGTGCCAGCAGCTGGACAGCCTATAGCAATCAGCCCCAGCATTTT | CASSWTAYSNQPQHF
TRBJ2-5 | TRBD2 | TRBV7-3 | NA | TGTGCCAGCAGCTTTGGGCCAATGGGGGGGCAAGAGACCCAGTACTTC | CASSFGPMGGQETQYF
TRBJ1-1 | NA | TRBV28 | NA | TGTGCCAGCAGTTCTGACGAATGGAACACTGAAGCTTTCTTT | CASSSDEWNTEAFF
TRBJ1-2 | NA | TRBV14 | NA | TGTGCCAGCAGCCAAATGCAGGGGAACTATGGCTACACCTTC | CASSQMQGNYGYTF
TRBJ1-5 | NA | TRBV7-6 | NA | TGTGCCAGCAGCTTAGGGGGGACGCAGCCCCAGCATTTT | CASSLGGTQPQHF
TRBJ1-1 | NA | TRBV6-1 | NA | TGTGCCAGCAGTGAACTGTTAGAAGCTTTCTTT | CASSELLEAFF
TRBJ2-1 | NA | TRBV4-2 | NA | TGTGCCAGCAGCCAAGAAGAGCGGAGCTCCTACAATGAGCAGTTCTTC | CASSQEERSSYNEQFF
TRBJ2-7 | NA | TRBV27 | once | TGTGCCAGCAGTTTAAGGGGTCCCTACGAGCAGTACTTC | CASSLRGPYEQYF